The clone carrying this TCR beta chain has a count of ten or more. The sample belongs to a study of Graves' ophthalmopathy and Graves' hyperthyroidism. Study information: Peripheral blood was gathered at first diagnosis, ahead of any treatment whatsoever.

Losses at the gene ends were 8 bases for V and 1 base for J; bases not matched to a gene: 6. The germline CDR1 and CDR2 sequences are SGHTA and FQGTGA. This CDR3 has 15 residues. RNA transcripts provided the template for amplifying TCR beta CDR3 regions. The first round was an RT-PCR with HTBI primers, and the second round was a multiplex PCR. TCRdb itself ran the multiplex PCR reads through MiXCR, one entry per CDR3 protein. The table lists around 470,000 distinct CDR3 sequences, approximately 15% of them singletons. Input material: blood. The rearrangement links TRBV7-3 to TRBJ2-5; 11 nucleotides match TRBD2. This sequence originates from a woman aged 25 to 39 with Graves' ophthalmopathy. The CDR3 coding sequence is TGTGCCAGCTCGGTAGCGGGGGGGATCCAAGAGACCCAGTACTTC. Encoded protein: CASSVAGGIQETQYF.